A selection of T cell receptor beta chains follows, all from one sample in a study of tumor-infiltrating lymphocytes in primary liver carcinoma. TCRdb re-called the multiplex PCR reads with MiXCR, one entry per CDR3 protein. This table holds a few hundred thousand distinct CDR3 sequences, 50% to 75% found once. The sample consisted of peripheral blood. The receptor source for this set is a woman aged 25 to 39 with primary liver carcinoma and hepatitis B virus infection. CDR3s include the opening cysteine and the closing phenylalanine or tryptophan. The order of the fields is J gene, clone size, D gene, V gene, CDR3 length, CDR3 protein, CDR3 DNA. D genes are given only for firm matches. Clone size is shown for a subset of rows, as once, few, many or a class of expanded clone.

>TRBJ1-4|many|.|TRBV12-3/TRBV12-4|15
CASSFSASRGEKLFF
TGTGCCAGCAGTTTTTCCGCGTCCCGGGGGGAAAAACTGTTTTTT
>TRBJ1-1|.|.|TRBV11-2|18
CASSLDKWGEPHGTEVFF
TGTGCCAGCAGCTTAGATAAATGGGGGGAGCCACATGGTACTGAAGTTTTCTTT
>TRBJ2-1|.|.|TRBV7-2|13
CASSLRYSDEQFF
TGTGCCAGCAGCTTAAGGTATAGCGATGAGCAGTTCTTC
>TRBJ1-2|many|.|TRBV11-3|13
CASSLSGYYGYTF
TGTGCCAGCAGCTTATCAGGGTACTATGGCTACACCTTC
>TRBJ2-7|.|.|TRBV6-6|11
CTSSYSKEQYF
TGTACCAGCAGTTACTCGAAGGAGCAGTACTTC
>TRBJ2-3|.|TRBD1|TRBV12-3/TRBV12-4|15
CAGTMDRDSKDTQYF
TGTGCCGGCACCATGGACCGGGACAGCAAGGATACGCAGTATTTT
>TRBJ2-1|.|.|TRBV6-2/TRBV6-3|15
CASRAGQRKGDEQFF
TGTGCCAGCAGGGCGGGACAGAGAAAAGGCGATGAGCAGTTCTTC
>TRBJ2-7|many|TRBD2|TRBV6-5|15
CASSLFGGDQDEQYF
TGTGCCAGCAGCCTTTTCGGGGGGGATCAGGACGAGCAGTACTTC
>TRBJ2-1|many|.|TRBV11-2|11
CASSLVDEQFF
TGTGCCAGCAGCTTAGTAGATGAGCAGTTCTTC
>TRBJ2-1|many|TRBD2|TRBV12-3/TRBV12-4|14
CASSLGREVGEQFF
TGTGCCAGCAGTTTAGGGCGGGAGGTCGGGGAGCAGTTCTTC
>TRBJ2-1|.|.|TRBV28|13
CASNPTGYNEQFF
TGTGCCAGCAATCCCACAGGGTACAATGAGCAGTTCTTC
>TRBJ2-3|.|TRBD2|TRBV30|15
CAWSVWREILDTQYF
TGTGCCTGGAGTGTTTGGCGGGAGATTCTAGATACGCAGTATTTT
>TRBJ1-2|.|.|TRBV7-9|14
CASSLSEGGYGYTF
TGTGCCAGCAGCTTATCGGAGGGAGGCTATGGCTACACCTTC
>TRBJ1-1|many|.|TRBV6-5|15
CASSKRAGMNTEAFF
TGTGCCAGCAGTAAGAGGGCGGGTATGAACACTGAAGCTTTCTTT
>TRBJ2-7|.|.|TRBV5-6|14
CVSSLWLLSYEQYF
TGTGTCAGCAGCTTGTGGCTCCTGTCCTACGAGCAGTACTTC
>TRBJ2-1|.|.|TRBV5-1|15
CASSLSEGAVDEQFF
TGCGCCAGCAGCTTATCGGAGGGGGCGGTGGATGAGCAGTTCTTC
>TRBJ2-7|once|TRBD2|TRBV28|14
CASSSELALYEQYF
TGTGCCAGCAGTTCGGAACTAGCGCTATACGAGCAGTACTTC
>TRBJ2-5|few|.|TRBV2|14
CASSERTDQETQYF
TGTGCCAGCAGTGAACGGACTGACCAAGAGACCCAGTACTTC
>TRBJ2-1|.|TRBD2|TRBV4-3|15
CASSPWTSEDDEQFF
TGCGCCAGCAGCCCTTGGACTAGCGAGGACGATGAGCAGTTCTTC
>TRBJ2-3|many|.|TRBV29-1|14
CSVDLEGSTDTQYF
TGCAGCGTTGATTTGGAGGGGAGCACAGATACGCAGTATTTT
>TRBJ2-1|.|.|TRBV20-1|13
CSARGGADGLQFF
TGCAGTGCTAGAGGTGGGGCGGACGGCCTGCAGTTCTTC
>TRBJ2-7|.|.|TRBV11-2|13
CTSSFGQTHGQYF
TGTACCAGCAGCTTTGGGCAGACCCACGGGCAGTACTTC
>TRBJ2-2|.|.|TRBV29-1|13
CSVGAVNIGELFF
TGCAGCGTGGGAGCTGTCAACATCGGGGAGCTGTTTTTT
>TRBJ1-5|.|.|TRBV28|14
CASNAAAGNQPQHF
TGTGCCAGCAACGCGGCGGCGGGCAATCAGCCCCAGCATTTT
>TRBJ1-1|.|.|TRBV28|12
CASSLGSSQAFF
TGTGCCAGCAGTTTGGGGTCCTCCCAAGCTTTCTTT
>TRBJ1-2|many|TRBD1|TRBV29-1|14
CSVEVGTGPYGYTF
TGCAGCGTTGAAGTTGGGACAGGGCCCTATGGCTACACCTTC
>TRBJ2-1|.|TRBD2|TRBV11-2|16
CASNLRLLAYYNEQFF
TGTGCCAGCAACTTACGCTTACTAGCGTATTATAATGAGCAGTTCTTC
>TRBJ2-5|.|.|TRBV29-1|13
CSVDRAGQGTHYF
TGCAGTGTTGATCGGGCAGGGCAGGGGACCCATTACTTC
>TRBJ2-5|many|.|TRBV4-1|15
CASSLTGTRWETQYF
TGCGCCAGCAGCCTAACCGGGACGCGGTGGGAGACCCAGTACTTC
>TRBJ2-1|.|TRBD2|TRBV18|14
CASSPPAGADEQFF
TGTGCCAGCTCACCACCAGCGGGAGCGGACGAGCAGTTCTTC
>TRBJ2-3|.|.|TRBV9|14
CASSVASFQDTQYF
TGTGCCAGCAGCGTAGCGAGTTTTCAAGATACGCAGTATTTT
>TRBJ2-1|few|TRBD2|TRBV10-3|16
CAISESELAANNEQFF
TGTGCCATCAGTGAGTCCGAGCTAGCGGCAAACAATGAGCAGTTCTTC
>TRBJ1-3|few|.|TRBV4-2|16
CASSQVRGGRADTIYF
TGTGCCAGCAGCCAAGTACGGGGGGGCAGGGCGGACACCATATATTTT
>TRBJ2-2|.|TRBD2|TRBV11-2|16
CAGSLKGSGIGGELFF
TGCGCCGGCAGCTTAAAGGGTAGCGGGATTGGCGGGGAGCTGTTTTTT
>TRBJ2-5|.|.|TRBV12-3/TRBV12-4|14
CASSLGGTKETQYF
TGTGCCAGCAGTTTAGGGGGGACCAAAGAGACCCAGTACTTC
>TRBJ2-3|.|TRBD2|TRBV11-2|17
CASGRRSTSGSTDTQYF
TGTGCCAGCGGCAGAAGAAGTACTAGCGGGAGCACAGATACGCAGTATTTT
>TRBJ2-1|few|.|TRBV5-5|15
CASSSQGAINNEQFF
TGTGCCAGCAGCTCCCAGGGAGCTATCAACAATGAGCAGTTCTTC
>TRBJ2-5|.|TRBD2|TRBV11-2|16
CASSPFKLASIETQYF
TGTGCTAGCAGCCCATTCAAACTAGCGTCAATAGAGACCCAGTACTTC
>TRBJ2-7|.|TRBD1|TRBV4-1|15
CASSLGTGGVDEQYF
TGCGCCAGCAGCCTCGGGACAGGGGGCGTCGACGAGCAGTACTTC
>TRBJ1-4|.|.|TRBV4-2|16
CARSHGDGATNEKLFF
TGTGCCAGGAGCCATGGGGATGGTGCAACTAATGAAAAACTGTTTTTT
>TRBJ2-7|.|.|TRBV11-2|15
CASSIHQGIAYEQYF
TGTGCCAGCAGCATACATCAGGGGATAGCCTACGAGCAGTACTTC
>TRBJ2-3|many|TRBD2|TRBV29-1|15
CSVETSGSSTNTQYF
TGCAGCGTTGAAACTAGCGGGTCTTCTACAAATACGCAGTATTTT
>TRBJ2-1|.|TRBD1|TRBV19|14
CASMGQGPYNEQFF
TGTGCCAGCATGGGACAGGGACCTTACAATGAGCAGTTCTTC
>TRBJ2-7|many|.|TRBV29-1|16
CSVEDRRDGHAHEQYF
TGCAGCGTTGAAGATCGGAGGGACGGCCATGCCCACGAGCAGTACTTC
>TRBJ1-1|few|TRBD1|TRBV12-3/TRBV12-4|19
CASSLVGFGQGAQGGEAFF
TGTGCCAGCAGTTTAGTTGGGTTCGGACAGGGGGCGCAGGGTGGTGAAGCTTTCTTT
>TRBJ2-5|.|TRBD1|TRBV12-3/TRBV12-4|15
CANTKWQDRVETQYF
TGTGCCAATACCAAATGGCAGGACAGGGTGGAGACCCAGTACTTC
>TRBJ1-4|many|.|TRBV12-3/TRBV12-4|13
CASSPHDLEKLFF
TGTGCCAGCAGCCCCCATGATCTTGAAAAACTGTTTTTT
>TRBJ2-7|few|TRBD2|TRBV4-1|15
CASSLGLAGNYEQYF
TGCGCCAGCAGCCTAGGACTAGCGGGGAACTACGAGCAGTACTTC
>TRBJ1-4|many|.|TRBV6-5|13
CASSLGSNEKLFF
TGTGCCAGCAGCTTGGGTTCTAATGAAAAACTGTTTTTT
>TRBJ1-5|.|.|TRBV28|12
CASQGCAQPQHF
TGTGCCAGCCAGGGATGTGCCCAGCCCCAGCATTTT
>TRBJ2-7|.|TRBD1|TRBV29-1|14
CSVEVGTGDYEQYF
TGCAGCGTTGAAGTAGGGACAGGGGACTACGAGCAGTACTTC
>TRBJ2-1|.|.|TRBV4-1|14
CASSQVTGSGEQFF
TGCGCCAGCAGCCAAGTCACCGGTTCCGGTGAGCAGTTCTTC